This is a list of T cell receptor beta chains from one sample in a study of blood T cells in healthy people across ages. TCRdb re-derived calls from the 5' RACE reads in MiXCR, one entry per CDR3 protein. Altogether 1.5 million to 1.8 million distinct CDR3 sequences are present, less than 45% being singletons, with the ten largest covering 4%. Source material: blood. The receptors were gathered from a woman between 18 and 29 years old in good health. The CDR3 runs from the conserved cysteine through the conserved F or W. The D gene is left open where the match is weak. Some rows mark clone size as missing; the rest say once, few, many or name a class of expanded clone.

TGTGCCAGCAGACGTGGGGGGGATGACTATGGCTACACCTTC CASRRGGDDYGYTF . . TRBJ1-2 TRBV12-3/TRBV12-4
TGCGCCAGCAGCTCTGGACGGGGGAACTACGGGGGCTACACCTTC CASSSGRGNYGGYTF . . TRBJ1-2 TRBV4-3
TGTGCCAGCAGGCTACAGGGTCCGCCTAATGAAAAACTGTTTTTT CASRLQGPPNEKLFF . . TRBJ1-4 TRBV2
TGCGCCAGCAGCTCCGGTTACACGGATGAGCAGTTCTTC CASSSGYTDEQFF . . TRBJ2-1 TRBV5-1
TGTGCCAGCAGTTTGGCCTCCATACTAGCGGATACGCAGTATTTT CASSLASILADTQYF TRBD2 . TRBJ2-3 TRBV12-3/TRBV12-4
TGCGCCAGCGCGAAACAGGGGGAAGCTTTCTTT CASAKQGEAFF TRBD1 . TRBJ1-1 TRBV5-1
TGTGCCGTCAGGGCAGGGGGAAACACTGAAGCTTTCTTT CAVRAGGNTEAFF TRBD1 . TRBJ1-1 TRBV10-3
TGTGCCAGCAGAGCAACTAGCGGACTAATCACAGATACGCAGTATTTT CASRATSGLITDTQYF TRBD2 . TRBJ2-3 TRBV12-3/TRBV12-4
TGCGCCAGCAGCCCCCAGACAGGCGGTCATCAGCCCCAGCATTTT CASSPQTGGHQPQHF . . TRBJ1-5 TRBV4-1
TGCAGTGCAGTCCGGGGACAGGGTTCTAGTAACTATGGCTACACCTTC CSAVRGQGSSNYGYTF TRBD1 few TRBJ1-2 TRBV20-1
TGTGCCAGCATCAGACAGGGTGGTTCGGGTCAGCCCCAGCATTTT CASIRQGGSGQPQHF TRBD1 . TRBJ1-5 TRBV2
TGTGCCAGCAGTTTACAGGGAAACACTGAAGCTTTCTTT CASSLQGNTEAFF . many TRBJ1-1 TRBV5-1
TGTGCCAGCAGTTCGGGACGAGCGGGACTCGATGTGCAGTTCTTC CASSSGRAGLDVQFF TRBD2 . TRBJ2-1 TRBV27
TGCAGTGCTAGTAGTGTCCGGGAGCTTCCCTACGAGCAGTACTTC CSASSVRELPYEQYF . . TRBJ2-7 TRBV20-1
TGTGCCACCAGCCGCGGACAGCAAGAGACCCAGTACTTC CATSRGQQETQYF . . TRBJ2-5 TRBV15
TGCGCCAGCAGCTCAACAACCGGGACAGGGATTAATGAGCAGTTCTTC CASSSTTGTGINEQFF TRBD1 few TRBJ2-1 TRBV4-1
TGCGGCGTTGGAGAGGGACAGGGGCTGGCGGGCTACGAGCAGTACTTC CGVGEGQGLAGYEQYF TRBD1 . TRBJ2-7 TRBV29-1